This entry lists 5 T cell receptor beta chains sequenced from one sample in a study of T cell responses to AZD1222 COVID-19 vaccine. This table comes from immunoSEQ multiplex PCR, and its TCRdb copy is limited to in-frame clones, with some not included. The table has 180,000 or so clones, under 95% seen once. Sequencing used peripheral blood, obtained 28 days after the second AZD1222 dose. These TCRs come from an adult who received the AZD1222 COVID-19 vaccine.

The chain joins TRBV7-9 to TRBJ2-1, with 9 bases fitting TRBD2. Germline V lookup: CDR1 SEHNR, CDR2 FQNEAQ (reference sequence). With V trimmed by 3 bases and J by 4 bases, 4 bases remained unmatched. The CDR3 sequence is 15 residues long. DNA of the CDR3: TGTGCCAGCAGCTTTTGGACTAGCGCATACAATGAGCAGTTCTTC. This gives the protein CASSFWTSAYNEQFF.

The chain has TRBV5-5 and TRBJ1-4; D remains ambiguous. The V gene lost 4 bases and the J gene lost 7 bases, with 20 bases spanning the gap. This CDR3 contains 16 residues. Germline loops: CDR1 SGHKS, CDR2 YYEKEE (reference sequence). The CDR3 DNA reads TGTGCCAGCAGCCCCCGGATTGGGGTTTTTGGTGAAAAACTGTTTTTT. Protein: CASSPRIGVFGEKLFF.

J is TRBJ2-7 and V is TRBV5-4; D remains unclear. Germline V gene data show CDR1 as SGHNT and CDR2 as YYREEE (reference sequence). The CDR3 has 13 amino acids. Trimming pared 4 bases from V and 5 bases from J, leaving 13 bases between. The CDR3 region is CASSRVAEDEQYF. The CDR3 nucleotides are TGTGCCAGCAGCCGGGTAGCCGAGGACGAGCAGTACTTC.

This clone has only a few counts. V and J are TRBV27 and TRBJ1-5; unclear D gene. Deletions cut 6 bases from V and 9 bases from J, with 15 bases between. The germline V gene has CDR1 MNHEY and CDR2 SMNVEV (reference sequence). CDR3 length equals 13 residues. This CDR3 reads CASRLDGITPQHF. The CDR3 DNA is TGTGCCAGCAGGCTGGACGGGATTACGCCCCAGCATTTT.

With regard to this clone: In the same sample, other DNA sequences code for this CDR3. The chain couples TRBV7-9 to TRBJ1-5; TRBD1 matches at 7 bases. Germline-derived CDR1 and CDR2 are SEHNR and FQNEAQ (reference sequence). This CDR3 spans 15 amino acids. V dropped 1 base and J dropped 2; count of bases not matched to a gene: 2. DNA of the CDR3: TGTGCCAGCAGCTTAGGACAGGGCCGCAATCAGCCCCAGCATTTT. Its translation is CASSLGQGRNQPQHF.